These T cell receptor beta chains were read from a single sample in a study of control samples from healthy donors and cancer patients. Some clones are missing from TCRdb's copy, which holds only in-frame ones; the method was immunoSEQ multiplex PCR. The table includes more than 150,000 clones, roughly 91% detected once. Source material: blood. The receptors were sampled from a man aged 18 to 30 in good health. Both conserved end residues are part of each CDR3. A D gene is named only where the DNA matches it firmly. The size entry is marked missing in some rows and otherwise reads once, few, many or a size class.

cdr3_nt cdr3_aa clone_size j_call d_call v_call
TGTGCCAGCAGACCTTTTGGCTACGGCTACACCTTC CASRPFGYGYTF - TRBJ1-2 - TRBV6-2/TRBV6-3
TGTGCCAGCACCCGGGGCGCCGGCAATGAGCAGTTCTTC CASTRGAGNEQFF - TRBJ2-1 - TRBV6-5
TGTGCCAGCAGCCCAGGAGGGGGGCGGCGGGAGCAGTTCTTC CASSPGGGRREQFF - TRBJ2-1 - TRBV7-3
TGCGCCTCGCGTAATAATGAAAAACTGTTTTTT CASRNNEKLFF - TRBJ1-4 - TRBV5-1
TGTGCCAGCAGCTTAAATTTGGCAGGGTCTTCCTACGAGCAGTACTTC CASSLNLAGSSYEQYF - TRBJ2-7 - TRBV7-8
TGTGCCAGCCATTTTAGGAACACTGAAGCTTTCTTT CASHFRNTEAFF once TRBJ1-1 - TRBV2
TGTGCCAGCAGTGGCACGGCCGGGACTAGCTCCTACGAGCAGTACTTC CASSGTAGTSSYEQYF - TRBJ2-7 TRBD2 TRBV27
TGTGCCAGTAGTCTTCGGGGGACGACGACCGGAGATACGCAGTATTTT CASSLRGTTTGDTQYF - TRBJ2-3 - TRBV19
TGTGCCAGTAGTACCCGGGACAACACAGATACGCAGTATTTT CASSTRDNTDTQYF - TRBJ2-3 - TRBV19
TGCGCCAGCAGTGAGAACTGGAACACCATATATTTT CASSENWNTIYF - TRBJ1-3 - TRBV10-1
TGTGCCAGCAGCTTAGGGGCCGTAGGGGATTCACCCCTCCACTTT CASSLGAVGDSPLHF - TRBJ1-6 - TRBV7-9
TGTGCCAGCTCACGCGCGGGTGGGAACACTGAAGCTTTCTTT CASSRAGGNTEAFF - TRBJ1-1 - TRBV18
TGTGCCAGCAGCCCGACGACAGGGGACTACTATGGCTACACCTTC CASSPTTGDYYGYTF - TRBJ1-2 TRBD1 TRBV5-6
TGTGCCAGCAGGGAAACAGGGGGCGAAAACTATGGCTACACCTTC CASRETGGENYGYTF - TRBJ1-2 TRBD1 TRBV2
TGTGCCACCAGTGCCTCGGGAGGCGGGGGAAGCTTTCTTGGTGAGCAGTTCTTC CATSASGGGGSFLGEQFF once TRBJ2-1 TRBD2 TRBV24-1
TGCGCCAGCAGCTTGATGCAGGGGTTCTCTGGAAACACCATATATTTT CASSLMQGFSGNTIYF once TRBJ1-3 - TRBV5-1
TGTGCCAGCAGTTACAAGGTTGAGCGGGGGTTACAAACCGGGGAGCTGTTTTTT CASSYKVERGLQTGELFF - TRBJ2-2 TRBD2 TRBV6-2/TRBV6-3
TGTGCCAGCAGGGCCTCGGGGGCGAACACTGAAGCTTTCTTT CASRASGANTEAFF - TRBJ1-1 - TRBV28
TGTGCCAGCAGGACCGGACAGGGGATAGTAGACACCATATATTTT CASRTGQGIVDTIYF - TRBJ1-3 TRBD1 TRBV6-5
TGTGCCAGTAGCCGTGGACGGACAGACTACGAGCAGTACTTC CASSRGRTDYEQYF - TRBJ2-7 - TRBV19
TGTGCCTGGGCCACCGGGGGCGAACAGCCCCAGCATTTT CAWATGGEQPQHF once TRBJ1-5 - TRBV30
TGTGCCAGCAGCCCCTGGATCGGGAATGAGCAGTTCTTC CASSPWIGNEQFF once TRBJ2-1 - TRBV9
TGTGCCAGCAAGAAAGGGGGTGTGAACACCATATATTTT CASKKGGVNTIYF - TRBJ1-3 - TRBV7-2
TGTGCCAGCAGCGTAGGTTTCAGCTCCTACGAGCAGTACTTC CASSVGFSSYEQYF once TRBJ2-7 - TRBV9
TGCGCCAGCAGCTGGAGGGGACAGGGGGTTGATGAGCAGTTCTTC CASSWRGQGVDEQFF - TRBJ2-1 TRBD1 TRBV5-1
TGTGCCTGGAATTTAGGACTAGCGGGGAGCACAGATACGCAGTATTTT CAWNLGLAGSTDTQYF once TRBJ2-3 TRBD2 TRBV30
TGCAGCGTGGATAGCGGGGGCCCCCGGTTCTTC CSVDSGGPRFF - TRBJ2-1 TRBD2 TRBV29-1
TGTGCCAGCAGTCCCCCCCGGGCGGATACGCAGTATTTT CASSPPRADTQYF - TRBJ2-3 - TRBV28
TGTGCCAGCAGTTACATCCCGGGACAGCCTTTATCCGGCTACACCTTC CASSYIPGQPLSGYTF - TRBJ1-2 TRBD1 TRBV6-5
TGCGCCAGCAGCTTGGCGTCAGGGAATTCTGGGGAGCTGTTTTTT CASSLASGNSGELFF - TRBJ2-2 - TRBV5-1
TGTGCCAGCAGTTACAGAGTAACTGATTCACCCCTCCACTTT CASSYRVTDSPLHF once TRBJ1-6 - TRBV27
TGTGCCAGCAGCAAAGTGTCGGGGCACTACGAGCAGTACTTC CASSKVSGHYEQYF - TRBJ2-7 - TRBV21-1
TGCGCCAGCAGCTTATTTGGGACGGCGATTTATGGCTACACCTTC CASSLFGTAIYGYTF - TRBJ1-2 - TRBV5-1
TGTGCCAGCAGTGACGGGACATACTATGGCTACACCTTC CASSDGTYYGYTF - TRBJ1-2 - TRBV6-1
TGTGCCAGCGGACTGTCGGGGGGGAGGACAAATGAGCAGTTCTTC CASGLSGGRTNEQFF - TRBJ2-1 TRBD2 TRBV7-2
TGTGCCAGCAGCTTTGGCGGGGGGGGCCAAGAGACCCAGTACTTC CASSFGGGGQETQYF - TRBJ2-5 TRBD2 TRBV5-8
TGTGCCAGCAGGGCCCAGGGGTTTTCACCCCTCCACTTT CASRAQGFSPLHF - TRBJ1-6 - TRBV2
TGTGCCAGCCAGGGCCAGGGAGAGACCCAGTACTTC CASQGQGETQYF - TRBJ2-5 - TRBV19
TGTGCCAGCAGTCTACACGGACTAGCCCCTAAGGGTACGCAGTATTTT CASSLHGLAPKGTQYF - TRBJ2-3 TRBD2 TRBV27
TGCGCCAGCAAACTCGCCGGCAACACTGAAGCTTTCTTT CASKLAGNTEAFF - TRBJ1-1 - TRBV10-2
TGTGCCAGCAGTTACACCACGGGACAGAAAGAGACCCAGTACTTC CASSYTTGQKETQYF - TRBJ2-5 TRBD1 TRBV6-5
TGTGCCAGCAGCTTAGTTGCTAGCGCCAGCACAGATACGCAGTATTTT CASSLVASASTDTQYF - TRBJ2-3 - TRBV11-2
TGTGCCAGCAGTTTCCGGGGGGGCTACGAGCAGTACTTC CASSFRGGYEQYF - TRBJ2-7 TRBD2 TRBV27
TGTGCCAGCCAGACAGTTGAAAAACTGTTTTTT CASQTVEKLFF - TRBJ1-4 - TRBV2
TGTGCCAGCTCACCATATCGGGACACCCAAGACCATGGAGCTTTCTTT CASSPYRDTQDHGAFF - TRBJ1-1 - TRBV18
TGTGCCAGCAGCCAAGCCGCCAGGGCGACCTCCTACGAGCAGTACTTC CASSQAARATSYEQYF - TRBJ2-7 - TRBV4-2
TGTGCCAGCAGTGGAAAAAAAGTGACAGGGGGGAGGTACAATGAGCAGTTCTTC CASSGKKVTGGRYNEQFF once TRBJ2-1 TRBD1 TRBV6-1
TGTGCCAGCAGCTTAATAGGGGGCAACTACGAGCAGTACTTC CASSLIGGNYEQYF - TRBJ2-7 TRBD1 TRBV7-9
TGTGCCAGCAGTGATAGCGAGCAGTACTTC CASSDSEQYF - TRBJ2-7 - TRBV25-1
TGTGCCAGTAGAATCGGACAGGGGGCGAACTACGAGCAGTACTTC CASRIGQGANYEQYF - TRBJ2-7 TRBD1 TRBV19
TGTGCCAGCAGTCTTGACCAGGGTCAGCCCCAGCATTTT CASSLDQGQPQHF - TRBJ1-5 - TRBV5-4
TGTGCCAGCAGCCGAGGTGGACAGGCGACCGACTATGGCTACACCTTC CASSRGGQATDYGYTF - TRBJ1-2 TRBD1 TRBV2
TGTGCCAGCAGTGATAAGGGTACGGGCAATCAGCCCCAGCATTTT CASSDKGTGNQPQHF - TRBJ1-5 - TRBV2
TGTGCCAGCAGCCGTCTAGCGGGGGGGTACAATGAGCAGTTCTTC CASSRLAGGYNEQFF - TRBJ2-1 TRBD2 TRBV5-4
TGTGCCAGCAGTCGACAGGGCCTGGGAGCCGGGGAGCTGTTTTTT CASSRQGLGAGELFF - TRBJ2-2 TRBD1 TRBV14
TGTGCCAGCAGCCCGGTTAGGACCGAAACCATTAACTATGGCTACACCTTC CASSPVRTETINYGYTF - TRBJ1-2 - TRBV7-8
TGCAGCGTTTACGGGGGACTCTCCTTAGAAGCTTTCTTT CSVYGGLSLEAFF - TRBJ1-1 - TRBV29-1
TGCGCCAGCAGCCAGGTCGCCGGGACAGGGGATCCCCCTAATGAAAAACTGTTTTTT CASSQVAGTGDPPNEKLFF - TRBJ1-4 TRBD1 TRBV4-1